The T cell receptor beta chain under discussion was sequenced for a study of regulatory T cells in long-lasting Graves disease. Study conclusions and caveats: Among samples with persistent disease, TRBV28, TRBJ1-2 and TRBJ2-5 were favored. Rather than thyroid tissue, only peripheral blood underwent study.

Time point in this sample: newly diagnosed GD, antithyroid drugs for less than 3 months. The TCR library used RNA extracted from PBMCs. Graves' disease diagnosis used American Thyroid Association guidelines. The peripheral blood volume drawn was 7 to 10 milliliters, and it was collected into EDTA tubes. Germline-derived CDR1 and CDR2 are SGHNT and YYREEE (reference sequence). Losses at the gene ends were 4 bases for V and 8 bases for J; bases not matched to a gene: 6. The CDR3 totals 13 residues. Building of the TCR beta libraries involved iRepertoire HTBI primers and Arm-PCR of CDR3 regions. TCRdb reanalysed the multiplex PCR reads using MiXCR and keeps one entry per CDR3 protein. This repertoire shows roughly 380,000 distinct CDR3 sequences, about 14% found once; its top ten account for 20% to 25%. This clonotype has at least ten counts. The antigen remains unidentified.

The specimen comprised peripheral blood mononuclear cells (PBMCs), sampled at new diagnosis, from a patient treated with antithyroid drugs. The chain uses TRBV5-4 and TRBJ2-7, with TRBD2 identical over 10 bases. This TCR was sampled from a female donor with Graves disease. The DNA of the CDR3 is TGTGCCAGCAGCGGGAGACTAGCGGGTCAGCAGTACTTC. It encodes CASSGRLAGQQYF.